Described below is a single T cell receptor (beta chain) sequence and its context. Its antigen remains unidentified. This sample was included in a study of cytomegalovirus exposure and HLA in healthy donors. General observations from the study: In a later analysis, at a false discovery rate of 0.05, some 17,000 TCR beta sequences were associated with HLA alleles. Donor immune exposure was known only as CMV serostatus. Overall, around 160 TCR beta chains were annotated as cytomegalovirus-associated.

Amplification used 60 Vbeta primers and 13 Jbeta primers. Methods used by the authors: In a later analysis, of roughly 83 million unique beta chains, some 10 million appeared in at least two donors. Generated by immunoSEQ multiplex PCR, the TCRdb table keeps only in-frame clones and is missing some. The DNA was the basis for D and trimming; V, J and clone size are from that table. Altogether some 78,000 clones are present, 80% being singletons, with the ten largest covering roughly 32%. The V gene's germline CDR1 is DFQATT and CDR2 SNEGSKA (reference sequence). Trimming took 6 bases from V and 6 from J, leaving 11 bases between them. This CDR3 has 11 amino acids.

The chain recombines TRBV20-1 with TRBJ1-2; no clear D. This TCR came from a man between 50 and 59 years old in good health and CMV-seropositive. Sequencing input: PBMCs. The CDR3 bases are TGCAGTGCGCATTCGGGTAATGGCTACACCTTC. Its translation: CSAHSGNGYTF.